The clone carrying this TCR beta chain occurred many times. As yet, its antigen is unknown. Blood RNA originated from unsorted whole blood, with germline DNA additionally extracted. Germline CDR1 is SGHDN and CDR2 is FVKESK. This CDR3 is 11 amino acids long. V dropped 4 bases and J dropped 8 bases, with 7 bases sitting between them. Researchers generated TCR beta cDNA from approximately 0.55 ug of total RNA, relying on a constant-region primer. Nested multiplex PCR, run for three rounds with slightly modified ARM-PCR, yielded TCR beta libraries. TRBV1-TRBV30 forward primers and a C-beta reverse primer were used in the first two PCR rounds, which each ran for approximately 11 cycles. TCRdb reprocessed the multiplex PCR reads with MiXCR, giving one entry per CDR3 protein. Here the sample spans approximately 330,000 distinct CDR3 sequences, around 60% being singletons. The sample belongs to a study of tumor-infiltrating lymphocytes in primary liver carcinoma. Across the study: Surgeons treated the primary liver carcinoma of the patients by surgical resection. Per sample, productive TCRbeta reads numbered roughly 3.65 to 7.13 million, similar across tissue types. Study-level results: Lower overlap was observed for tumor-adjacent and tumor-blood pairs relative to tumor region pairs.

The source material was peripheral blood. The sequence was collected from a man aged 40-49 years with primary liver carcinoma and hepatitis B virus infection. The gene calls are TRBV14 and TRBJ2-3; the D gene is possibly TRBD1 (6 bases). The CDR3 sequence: CASSRQVTQYF. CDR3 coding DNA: TGTGCCAGCAGCCGACAGGTTACGCAGTATTTT.